This TCR beta chain is drawn from a study of metastatic and nonmetastatic thyroid tumors. Turning to the study itself: Across peripheral blood and tumor or nodule tissue samples taken from malignant and benign thyroid patients, the repertoires were compared with one another.

The study's findings and limits: Benign nodules reportedly had significantly lower TCR beta diversity than malignant thyroid tumors in blood and tumor.

By share of the sample, this clone is medium-sized. Its antigen is unidentified. TCRdb re-called the PCR reads via MiXCR. The table shows some 12,000 clones, with 12% occurring only once. V shed 5 bases, J shed 4 bases, and the junction held 9 bases outside the gene matches. This CDR3 region has 17 residues. Germline V CDR1 and CDR2: PRHDT, FYEKMQ (reference sequence). Thyroid surgery had not been preceded by any treatment in any patient. Sequencing input: blood. The rearrangement links TRBV13 to TRBJ2-1, with TRBD2 matching over 12 bases. This receptor was identified in a female donor with papillary thyroid cancer or a benign thyroid nodule (not recorded which). Some clones in this sample may be carry-over from other donors' samples. Here the CDR3 reads CASSRTSGGRPYNEQFF. CDR3 DNA sequence: TGTGCCAGCAGCCGTACTAGCGGGGGGCGTCCTTACAATGAGCAGTTCTTC.